A single sample is the source of the 22 T cell receptor beta chains below, sequenced in a study of neurological immune-mediated disorders. TCRdb reprocessed the 5' RACE reads via MiXCR and lists one record per CDR3 protein. The sample has over 65,000 distinct CDR3 sequences; around 2.6% are singletons. Sequencing used PBMCs. These receptor sequences come from a woman aged 25 to 39 with multiple sclerosis.

The sample holds many counts of this clonotype. CDR3 protein: CASSLNVGVGQPQHF. CDR3 DNA: TGTGCCAGCAGTTTAAATGTTGGGGTGGGTCAGCCCCAGCATTTT. The gene calls are TRBV12-3 or TRBV12-4 and TRBJ1-5; no clear D. V was clipped by 2 bases and J by 6 bases, with 14 bases between them. The CDR3 extends over 15 amino acids.

This clonotype was observed many times. This sequence joins TRBV12-3 or TRBV12-4 and TRBJ2-5, with 7 positions matching TRBD2. With V trimmed by 7 bases and J by 7 bases, 9 bases remained unmatched. The CDR3 runs to 13 residues. The DNA for the CDR3 is TGTGCCAGCAAACTGGGGGGGTCCGGGACCCAGTACTTC. Its translation is CASKLGGSGTQYF.

This clonotype showed up many times. The chain uses TRBV10-1 and TRBJ2-1; 12 bases map to TRBD2. CDR3 length: 21 amino acids. CDR1 is WNHNN and CDR2 is SYGVQD in the germline V gene (reference sequence). V trimming: 0 bases; J trimming: 0 bases; junction bases outside the gene matches: 12. In nucleotides, the CDR3 is TGCGCCAGCAGTGAGTCGAGGCGGCTAGCGGGAGGGAGGTTCTCCTACAATGAGCAGTTCTTC. Translated, it gives CASSESRRLAGGRFSYNEQFF.

There are many counts of this clonotype. The rearrangement joins TRBV20-1 to TRBJ2-3, with TRBD2 matching 8 bases. There are 14 residues in the CDR3. Trimming at V came to 5 bases and at J to 0 bases, leaving 4 bases not matched to a gene. Germline-derived CDR1 and CDR2 are DFQATT and SNEGSKA (reference sequence). CDR3 DNA sequence: TGCAGTGCTCTACTAGCGGAGAGCACAGATACGCAGTATTTT. This gives the protein CSALLAESTDTQYF.

This clonotype was observed many times. The chain carries TRBV6-5 and TRBJ2-1; weak D call: TRBD2 (6 bases). Trimming pared 6 bases from V and 9 bases from J, leaving 15 bases between. The CDR3 runs to 13 residues. The V gene's germline CDR1 is MNHEY and CDR2 SVGAGI. CDR3 protein: CASSPHRAGEQFF. The CDR3 nucleotides read TGTGCCAGCAGCCCTCACAGAGCGGGTGAGCAGTTCTTC.

As for this clonotype: A much larger clone lies one base from this, so it may be a read error. V and J are TRBV12-3 or TRBV12-4 and TRBJ1-5; 9 positions match TRBD1. The CDR3 has 18 residues. CDR3 amino acids: CASMRGQGKTYSNQHQHF. For the CDR3, the DNA is TGTGCCAGCATGAGGGGACAGGGCAAGACCTATAGCAATCAGCACCAGCATTTT.

This clonotype was counted at least ten times. The chain recombines TRBV5-1 with TRBJ2-7; D possibly corresponds to TRBD1 (6 bases). Germline assignment: CDR1 SGHRS and CDR2 YFSETQ. V lost 0 bases and J lost 6, with 10 bases in between. CDR3 size: 13 residues. The CDR3, as DNA: TGCGCCAGCAGCTTGGCGACAGGATCCGAGCAGTACTTC. It specifies CASSLATGSEQYF.

This clonotype was counted at least ten times. The V and J genes are TRBV12-3 or TRBV12-4 and TRBJ2-1; the match to TRBD1 covers 7 bases. The junction had 6 bases not matched to a gene; V was cut back by 4 bases and J by 9 bases. The CDR3 covers 13 residues. The CDR3 loop is CASSSGGNTEQFF. CDR3 bases: TGTGCCAGCAGTTCAGGGGGAAATACTGAGCAGTTCTTC.

This clonotype was picked up a small number of times. The chain recombines TRBV19 with TRBJ1-5; D call uncertain. The CDR3 covers 12 residues. Trimming left V 3 bases short and J 7 bases short, with 7 bases between. Germline V gene lookup returns CDR1 LNHDA and CDR2 SQIVND (reference sequence). This CDR3 is CASSIRAQPQHF. CDR3 bases: TGTGCCAGTAGTATCCGAGCCCAGCCCCAGCATTTT.

The table lists this clonotype with many counts. This chain connects TRBV7-9 to TRBJ1-3, with TRBD1 identical over 7 bases. This CDR3 contains 19 residues. The ends lost 4 bases at V and 2 bases at J; junction bases unmatched: 17. CDR1 is SEHNR, CDR2 FQNEAQ, per germline (reference sequence). The CDR3 DNA follows: TGTGCCAGCAGCTCAACTAGAACGAGGACAGGCCACGCTGGAAACACCATATATTTT. The encoded protein is CASSSTRTRTGHAGNTIYF.

The sample holds many counts of this clonotype. The genes are TRBV20-1 and TRBJ2-7, with 7 bases lining up with TRBD2. The CDR3 runs to 13 residues. Trimming cost V 1 base and J 3 bases; bases outside gene matches: 3. Looked up from germline, CDR1 is DFQATT and CDR2 is SNEGSKA (reference sequence). The CDR3 DNA is TGCAGTGCTAGAGGGCTAGCGGACTACGAGCAGTACTTC. Protein sequence: CSARGLADYEQYF.

A word on this clonotype: A much larger clone differs from this one at a single base, so this may be a read error. The gene calls are TRBV10-3 and TRBJ1-5; D is unclear. This CDR3 comprises 12 residues. Germline V gene lookup returns CDR1 ENHRY and CDR2 SYGVKD. This CDR3 reads CAISRENGPQNF. In DNA, the CDR3 is TGTGCCATCAGTAGAGAAAACGGGCCCCAGAATTTT.

This clonotype was seen at least ten times. The V call is TRBV20-1, the J call TRBJ2-7; possibly TRBD1 or TRBD2 for D (7 bases each). Germline loops: CDR1 DFQATT, CDR2 SNEGSKA (reference sequence). The CDR3 has 13 amino acids. Trimming left V 7 bases short and J 3 bases short, with 16 bases between. The CDR3 region is CSGQGRGHYEQYF. CDR3 in DNA: TGCAGTGGGCAGGGGAGGGGGCACTACGAGCAGTACTTC.

This clonotype came up many times. The chain employs TRBV20-1 and TRBJ1-2, with a weak D call TRBD1 (5 bases). There are 14 residues in the CDR3. Between the trimmed V and J ends, which lost 4 bases and 2 bases, there was a span of 14 bases. In germline, CDR1 is DFQATT, CDR2 SNEGSKA (reference sequence). The CDR3 region has the DNA TGCAGTGCTATTGGGGCCAGCGGAAACTATGGCTACACCTTC. This sequence encodes CSAIGASGNYGYTF.

This clonotype was seen many times. The chain employs TRBV6-6 and TRBJ2-1, with D perhaps being TRBD1 or TRBD2 (5 bases each). Germline lookup yields CDR1 MNHNY and CDR2 SVGAGI (reference sequence). V shed 5 bases and J shed 6 bases, with 8 bases lying between them. The CDR3 sequence is 12 residues long. The CDR3 DNA reads TGTGCCAGCAGTGGGACCAGCAATGAGCAGTTCTTC. This gives the protein CASSGTSNEQFF.

This clonotype was detected ten times or more. The rearrangement links TRBV7-2 to TRBJ2-3, with TRBD2 matching 8 bases. Trimming cost V 3 bases and J 4 bases; bases outside gene matches: 3. There are 14 residues in the CDR3. Germline values: CDR1 SGHTA, CDR2 FQGNSA. The CDR3 protein is CASSFGRAPDTQYF. As DNA, the CDR3 is TGTGCCAGCAGCTTCGGGAGGGCCCCAGATACGCAGTATTTT.

This clonotype showed up many times. The chain has TRBV28 and TRBJ2-3; D remains ambiguous. In germline, CDR1 is MDHEN, CDR2 SYDVKM. The CDR3 is made up of 13 amino acids. Deletions cut 8 bases from V and 2 bases from J, with 11 bases between. The CDR3 DNA reads TGTGCCAGCCGTAGATCCGCCACAGATACGCAGTATTTT. It encodes CASRRSATDTQYF.

This clonotype has ten or more counts. The V and J genes are TRBV6-1 and TRBJ2-3, with 10 bases aligning to TRBD2. The CDR3 loop spans 16 amino acids. Germline V gives CDR1 MNHNS, CDR2 SASEGT. V was clipped by 2 bases and J by 7 bases; unmatched bases: 9. DNA of the CDR3: TGTGCCAGCAGTGAACGGGCTAGCGGGAGTGGAAATACGCAGTATTTT. As protein: CASSERASGSGNTQYF.

This clonotype was seen many times. The chain is built from TRBV18 and TRBJ2-1; the D gene is possibly TRBD1 (6 bases). The V gene lost 4 bases and the J gene lost 4 bases, with 8 bases spanning the gap. Germline values: CDR1 KGHSH, CDR2 LQKENI. CDR3 size: 13 residues. The CDR3 bases are TGTGCCAGCTCACAGGACAGTTACAATGAGCAGTTCTTC. It encodes CASSQDSYNEQFF.

This clonotype was counted many times. This chain uses TRBV6-2 or TRBV6-3 with TRBJ2-3; 9 bases fit TRBD2. The V and J ends lost 7 bases and 10 bases, in that order; junction bases with no gene match: 15. Germline CDR1 MNHEY, CDR2 SVGEGT. The CDR3 loop spans 15 amino acids. CDR3 coding DNA: TGTGCCAGCAATCTAGCGGGGCGCCGAGGGAGTGCGCAGTATTTT. As protein: CASNLAGRRGSAQYF.

This clonotype was detected ten times or more. The gene calls are TRBV28 and TRBJ1-2; TRBD1 is a possible D gene (6 bases). The CDR3 totals 17 residues. Germline V lookup: CDR1 MDHEN, CDR2 SYDVKM. V was trimmed by 5 bases and J by 6 bases, leaving 25 bases between them. CDR3 nucleotide sequence: TGTGCCAGCAGTCCGGGGACCACCAGGGGTTCGGAGGATGGCTACACCTTC. This gives the protein CASSPGTTRGSEDGYTF.

In its sample, this clonotype was seen many times. The rearrangement uses TRBV9 and TRBJ2-2; TRBD1 matches 9 bases. CDR3 length: 15 amino acids. Germline V gives CDR1 SGDLS, CDR2 YYNGEE. Germline trimming cut 4 bases from V and 1 base from J; bases unmatched to any gene: 2. CDR3 DNA sequence: TGTGCCAGCAGCCCGGGACAGGGGAACACCGGGGAGCTGTTTTTT. Protein product: CASSPGQGNTGELFF. Combining the CDR3 with reference TRBV9 and TRBJ2-2 gives the whole variable domain DSGVTQTPKHLITATGQRVTLRCSPRSGDLSVYWYQQSLDQGLQFLIQYYNGEERAKGNILERFSAQQFPDLHSELNLSSLELGDSALYFCASSPGQGNTGELFFGEGSRLTVL.